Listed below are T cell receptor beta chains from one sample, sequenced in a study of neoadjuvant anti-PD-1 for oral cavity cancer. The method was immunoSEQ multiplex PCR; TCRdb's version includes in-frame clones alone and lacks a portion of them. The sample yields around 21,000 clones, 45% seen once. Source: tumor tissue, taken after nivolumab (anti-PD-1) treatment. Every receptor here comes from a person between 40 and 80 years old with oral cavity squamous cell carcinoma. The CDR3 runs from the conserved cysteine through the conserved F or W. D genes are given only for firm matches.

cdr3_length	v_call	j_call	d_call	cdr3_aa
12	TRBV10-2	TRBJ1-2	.	CASSGPDSGYTF
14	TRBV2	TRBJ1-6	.	CASSVGNVNSPLHF
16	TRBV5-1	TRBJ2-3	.	CASSRQTSSATDTQYF
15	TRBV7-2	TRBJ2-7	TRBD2	CASSLVSGGAYEQYF
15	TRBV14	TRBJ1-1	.	CASSQASKGNTEAFF
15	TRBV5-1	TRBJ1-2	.	CASSLADGQTYGYTF
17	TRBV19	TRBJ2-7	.	CASSRSPWDGRPYEQYF
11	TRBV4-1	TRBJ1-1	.	CASRGYTEAFF
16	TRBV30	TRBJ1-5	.	CAWTPPRWVRTQPQHF
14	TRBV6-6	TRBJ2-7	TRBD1	CASSYTTGDNEQYF
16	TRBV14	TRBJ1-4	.	CASSRPTGSTNEKLFF
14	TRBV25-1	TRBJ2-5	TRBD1	CASTRTGAGETQYF
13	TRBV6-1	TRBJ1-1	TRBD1	CASSGDRGSQAFF
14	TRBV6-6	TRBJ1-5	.	CACRWGRRDQPQHF
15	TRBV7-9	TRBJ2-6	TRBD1	CASSLGQSRANVLTF
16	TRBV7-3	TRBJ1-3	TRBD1	CASSSRDRGSGNTIYF